These T cell receptor beta chains were read from a single sample in a study of blood T cell repertoires in COVID-19. Clones were sequenced by immunoSEQ multiplex PCR, and TCRdb holds only the in-frame ones, with some missing. The profile shows 200,000 or so clones, 81% of them singletons. The sample was peripheral blood. Receptors originate from a woman of 80 years or more with COVID-19, enrolled during active disease. The CDR3 runs from the conserved cysteine through the conserved F or W. Each record gives: CDR3 DNA, CDR3 protein, CDR3 length, clone size, J gene, D gene, V gene. A D gene is named only where the DNA matches it firmly. The size of a clone is reported for some rows only, either as once, few or many, or as a class for expanded clones.

CDR3 DNA: TGTGCCTGTGCACAGGGGGCTGCTGGAAACACCATATATTTT
CDR3 protein: CACAQGAAGNTIYF
CDR3 length: 14
clone size: few
J gene: TRBJ1-3
D gene: TRBD1
V gene: TRBV30

CDR3 DNA: TGTGCCAGCAGCCACTTTAATTTGAACACTGAAGCTTTCTTT
CDR3 protein: CASSHFNLNTEAFF
CDR3 length: 14
clone size: few
J gene: TRBJ1-1
D gene: -
V gene: TRBV3-1/TRBV3-2

CDR3 DNA: TGTGCCAGCAGCTTAACTCCGGACACATCCTACGAGCAGTACTTC
CDR3 protein: CASSLTPDTSYEQYF
CDR3 length: 15
clone size: -
J gene: TRBJ2-7
D gene: -
V gene: TRBV7-2

CDR3 DNA: TGTGCCACCAGTGATTTCGGAGGGGGCGATGAGCAGTACTTC
CDR3 protein: CATSDFGGGDEQYF
CDR3 length: 14
clone size: many
J gene: TRBJ2-7
D gene: -
V gene: TRBV24-1

CDR3 DNA: TGTGCCAGCAGTCAAGCGGACTATACCTACAATGAGCAGTTCTTC
CDR3 protein: CASSQADYTYNEQFF
CDR3 length: 15
clone size: -
J gene: TRBJ2-1
D gene: -
V gene: TRBV28

CDR3 DNA: TGTGCCAGCAGTTTTTCCAGCTCCTACGAGCAGTACTTC
CDR3 protein: CASSFSSSYEQYF
CDR3 length: 13
clone size: -
J gene: TRBJ2-7
D gene: -
V gene: TRBV27

CDR3 DNA: TGTGCCAGCAGCCTCTTTAACTACGAGCAGTACTTC
CDR3 protein: CASSLFNYEQYF
CDR3 length: 12
clone size: -
J gene: TRBJ2-7
D gene: -
V gene: TRBV11-2

CDR3 DNA: TGCGCCAGCAGCTTGACCACAGGTTCCTACGAGCAGTACTTC
CDR3 protein: CASSLTTGSYEQYF
CDR3 length: 14
clone size: -
J gene: TRBJ2-7
D gene: -
V gene: TRBV5-1

CDR3 DNA: TGCGCCAGCAGCCAAGTCCCGCGGCGGGCCTATGGCTACACCTTC
CDR3 protein: CASSQVPRRAYGYTF
CDR3 length: 15
clone size: -
J gene: TRBJ1-2
D gene: -
V gene: TRBV4-1

CDR3 DNA: TGTGCCAGCAGCGTAGTCCAGGTGGTTGGCTACACCTTC
CDR3 protein: CASSVVQVVGYTF
CDR3 length: 13
clone size: -
J gene: TRBJ1-2
D gene: -
V gene: TRBV9

CDR3 DNA: TGTGCCAGCAGCTTTAGCGGGCTGTACAATGAGCAGTTCTTC
CDR3 protein: CASSFSGLYNEQFF
CDR3 length: 14
clone size: -
J gene: TRBJ2-1
D gene: TRBD2
V gene: TRBV11-3

CDR3 DNA: TGCGCCAGCAGCAGACTTAGCGGGGGGACTCCAGCCTCCGAGCAGTACTTC
CDR3 protein: CASSRLSGGTPASEQYF
CDR3 length: 17
clone size: -
J gene: TRBJ2-7
D gene: TRBD2
V gene: TRBV5-1

CDR3 DNA: TGCGCCAGCAGCCAAGATCCGGGGTCAGGAAACACCATATATTTT
CDR3 protein: CASSQDPGSGNTIYF
CDR3 length: 15
clone size: few
J gene: TRBJ1-3
D gene: -
V gene: TRBV4-1

CDR3 DNA: TGTGCCAGCAGGGGGACAGGGAGCACAGATACGCAGTATTTT
CDR3 protein: CASRGTGSTDTQYF
CDR3 length: 14
clone size: -
J gene: TRBJ2-3
D gene: TRBD1
V gene: TRBV6-5

CDR3 DNA: TGTGCCAGCAGTCCCTACAGGGGTGCTGAAGCTTTCTTT
CDR3 protein: CASSPYRGAEAFF
CDR3 length: 13
clone size: once
J gene: TRBJ1-1
D gene: TRBD1
V gene: TRBV12-3/TRBV12-4

CDR3 DNA: TGTGCCAGCAGTACAGGGTATCAGCCCCAGCATTTT
CDR3 protein: CASSTGYQPQHF
CDR3 length: 12
clone size: -
J gene: TRBJ1-5
D gene: -
V gene: TRBV6-2/TRBV6-3

CDR3 DNA: TGTGCCAGCAGCCCAAGCGGCAACTATGGCTACACCTTC
CDR3 protein: CASSPSGNYGYTF
CDR3 length: 13
clone size: -
J gene: TRBJ1-2
D gene: -
V gene: TRBV12-3/TRBV12-4

CDR3 DNA: TGCAGCGTTGAAGATGGAGGGGACTACCCCTACGAGCAGTACTTC
CDR3 protein: CSVEDGGDYPYEQYF
CDR3 length: 15
clone size: -
J gene: TRBJ2-7
D gene: TRBD2
V gene: TRBV29-1

CDR3 DNA: TGTGCCAGCAACAGAAATCCACTTGAGGGTAGATCAGATACGCAGTATTTT
CDR3 protein: CASNRNPLEGRSDTQYF
CDR3 length: 17
clone size: -
J gene: TRBJ2-3
D gene: -
V gene: TRBV9

CDR3 DNA: TGTGCCAGTAGTCCCATATCCTGGGCTCAGCCCCAGCATTTT
CDR3 protein: CASSPISWAQPQHF
CDR3 length: 14
clone size: -
J gene: TRBJ1-5
D gene: -
V gene: TRBV19

CDR3 DNA: TGTGCCAGCAGCTACGGACAGGCTAATTCACCCCTCCACTTT
CDR3 protein: CASSYGQANSPLHF
CDR3 length: 14
clone size: -
J gene: TRBJ1-6
D gene: TRBD1
V gene: TRBV11-1

CDR3 DNA: TGTGCCAGCAGCCGAGCAGGGGGCGGATCCTACGAGCAGTACTTC
CDR3 protein: CASSRAGGGSYEQYF
CDR3 length: 15
clone size: few
J gene: TRBJ2-7
D gene: TRBD1
V gene: TRBV4-2

CDR3 DNA: TGTGCCAGCAGTTTATCTCCTAGCGGCACCTACGAGCAGTACTTC
CDR3 protein: CASSLSPSGTYEQYF
CDR3 length: 15
clone size: -
J gene: TRBJ2-7
D gene: TRBD2
V gene: TRBV27

CDR3 DNA: TGTGCCAGCAGCCGCGGACAGGGGGCCTATGGCTACACCTTC
CDR3 protein: CASSRGQGAYGYTF
CDR3 length: 14
clone size: few
J gene: TRBJ1-2
D gene: TRBD1
V gene: TRBV7-9

CDR3 DNA: TGTGCCAGTAGTCCCGTTAGAACTGGGGCCAACGTCCTGACTTTC
CDR3 protein: CASSPVRTGANVLTF
CDR3 length: 15
clone size: -
J gene: TRBJ2-6
D gene: -
V gene: TRBV19

CDR3 DNA: TGTGCCAGCAGTGTATTAGCGGGGGAGCAGTTCTTC
CDR3 protein: CASSVLAGEQFF
CDR3 length: 12
clone size: many
J gene: TRBJ2-1
D gene: TRBD2
V gene: TRBV25-1

CDR3 DNA: TGCGCCAGCAGCCGTACGGCGGCGGGTTCGTACGAGCAGTACTTC
CDR3 protein: CASSRTAAGSYEQYF
CDR3 length: 15
clone size: -
J gene: TRBJ2-7
D gene: -
V gene: TRBV4-1

CDR3 DNA: TGTGCCAGCAGCTCTGGAGGGAGGGTAGACTATGGCTACACCTTC
CDR3 protein: CASSSGGRVDYGYTF
CDR3 length: 15
clone size: -
J gene: TRBJ1-2
D gene: -
V gene: TRBV5-4

CDR3 DNA: TGCGCCAGCAGCCAAGAGTTAGCGGGAGACAATGAGCAGTTCTTC
CDR3 protein: CASSQELAGDNEQFF
CDR3 length: 15
clone size: -
J gene: TRBJ2-1
D gene: TRBD2
V gene: TRBV4-3